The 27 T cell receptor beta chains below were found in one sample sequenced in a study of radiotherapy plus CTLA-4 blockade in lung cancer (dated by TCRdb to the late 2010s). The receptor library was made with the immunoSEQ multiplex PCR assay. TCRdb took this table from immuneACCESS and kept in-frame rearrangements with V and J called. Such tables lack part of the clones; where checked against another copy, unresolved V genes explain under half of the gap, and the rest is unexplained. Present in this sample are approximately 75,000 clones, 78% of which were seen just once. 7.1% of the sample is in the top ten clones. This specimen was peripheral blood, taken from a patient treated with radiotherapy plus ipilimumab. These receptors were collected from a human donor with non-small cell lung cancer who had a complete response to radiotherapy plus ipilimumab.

The CDR3: CASRPPGRLGGYTF. In DNA form, the CDR3 reads TGTGCCAGCAGGCCTCCTGGGCGGTTGGGGGGCTACACCTTC. The chain links TRBV28 to TRBJ1-2; D not resolved. Germline V lookup: CDR1 MDHEN, CDR2 SYDVKM. CDR3 size: 14 residues. V was cut by 6 bases and J by 8 bases, with 19 bases left in between.

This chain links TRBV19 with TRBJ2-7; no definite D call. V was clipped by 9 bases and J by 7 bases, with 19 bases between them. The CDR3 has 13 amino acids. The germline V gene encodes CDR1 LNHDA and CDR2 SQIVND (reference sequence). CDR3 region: CASGSTVPGEQYF. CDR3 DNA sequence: TGTGCCAGCGGCTCGACGGTCCCTGGGGAGCAGTACTTC.

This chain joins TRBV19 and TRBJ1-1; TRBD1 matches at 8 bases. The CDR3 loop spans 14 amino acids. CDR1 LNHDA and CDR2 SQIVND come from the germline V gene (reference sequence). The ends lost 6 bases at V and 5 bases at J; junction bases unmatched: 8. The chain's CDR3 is CASRRQGYVTEAFF. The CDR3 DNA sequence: TGTGCCAGTAGACGACAGGGGTATGTGACTGAAGCTTTCTTT. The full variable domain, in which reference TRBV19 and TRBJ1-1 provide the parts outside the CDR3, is DGGITQSPKYLFRKEGQNVTLSCEQNLNHDAMYWYRQDPGQGLRLIYYSQIVNDFQKGDIAEGYSVSREKKESFPLTVTSAQKNPTAFYLCASRRQGYVTEAFFGQGTRLTVV.

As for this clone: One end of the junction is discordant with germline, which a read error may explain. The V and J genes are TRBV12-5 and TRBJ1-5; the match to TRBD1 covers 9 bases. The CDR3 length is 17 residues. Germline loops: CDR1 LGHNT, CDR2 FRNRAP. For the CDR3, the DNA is TGTGCTAGTGCTTTGAGACAGGGGGGATCGGGCAATCAGCCCCAGCATTTT. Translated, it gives CASALRQGGSGNQPQHF.

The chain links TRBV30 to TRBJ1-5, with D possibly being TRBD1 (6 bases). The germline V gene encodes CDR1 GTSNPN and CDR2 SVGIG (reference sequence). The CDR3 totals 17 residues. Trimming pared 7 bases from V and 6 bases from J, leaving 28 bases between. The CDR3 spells CAFQIGGSFIDRQPQHF. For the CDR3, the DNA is TGTGCCTTTCAAATAGGGGGATCGTTTATAGATCGTCAGCCCCAGCATTTT.

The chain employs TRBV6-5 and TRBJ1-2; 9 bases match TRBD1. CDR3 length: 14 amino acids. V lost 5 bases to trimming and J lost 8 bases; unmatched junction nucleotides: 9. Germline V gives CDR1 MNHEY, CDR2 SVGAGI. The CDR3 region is CASSLGTGKIGYTF. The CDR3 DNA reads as TGTGCCAGCAGTCTCGGGACAGGGAAAATCGGCTACACCTTC.

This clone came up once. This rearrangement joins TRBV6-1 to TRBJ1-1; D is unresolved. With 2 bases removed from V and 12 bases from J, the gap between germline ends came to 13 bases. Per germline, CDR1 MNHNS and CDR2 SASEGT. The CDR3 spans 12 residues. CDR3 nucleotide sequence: TGTGCCAGCAGTGAACCTCGGGTTTTTACTTTCTTT. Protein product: CASSEPRVFTFF.

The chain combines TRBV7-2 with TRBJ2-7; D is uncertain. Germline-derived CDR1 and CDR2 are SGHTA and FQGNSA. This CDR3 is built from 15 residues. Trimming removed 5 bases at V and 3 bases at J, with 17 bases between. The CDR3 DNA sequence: TGTGCCAGCAGCGTGGCCCCGGGTCGTATCTACGAGCAGTACTTC. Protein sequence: CASSVAPGRIYEQYF.

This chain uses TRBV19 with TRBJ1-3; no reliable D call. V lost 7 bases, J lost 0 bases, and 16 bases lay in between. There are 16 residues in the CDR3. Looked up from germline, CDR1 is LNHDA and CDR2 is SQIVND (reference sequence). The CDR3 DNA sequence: TGTGCCAGTAAGGGAAAACCTGAAAGCTCTGGAAACACCATATATTTT. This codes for CASKGKPESSGNTIYF.

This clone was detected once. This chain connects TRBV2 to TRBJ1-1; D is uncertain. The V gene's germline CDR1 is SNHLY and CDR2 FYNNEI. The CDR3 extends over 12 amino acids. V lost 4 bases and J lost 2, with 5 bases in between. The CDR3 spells CASSVQNTEAFF. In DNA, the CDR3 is TGTGCCAGCAGTGTCCAAAACACTGAAGCTTTCTTT.

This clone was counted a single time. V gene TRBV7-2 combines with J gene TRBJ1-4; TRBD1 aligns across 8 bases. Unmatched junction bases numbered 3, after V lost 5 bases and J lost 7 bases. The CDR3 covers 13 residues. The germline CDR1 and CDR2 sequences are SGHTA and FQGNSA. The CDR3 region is CASSTDRGEKLFF. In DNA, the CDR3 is TGTGCCAGCAGCACCGACAGGGGTGAAAAACTGTTTTTT.

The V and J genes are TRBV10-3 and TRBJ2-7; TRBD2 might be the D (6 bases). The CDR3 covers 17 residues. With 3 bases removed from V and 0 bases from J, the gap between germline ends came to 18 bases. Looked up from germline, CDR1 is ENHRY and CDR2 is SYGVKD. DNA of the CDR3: TGTGCCATCAGTGAAGTGGCGGTCGGAGGGAGCTCCTACGAGCAGTACGTC. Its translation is CAISEVAVGGSSYEQYV.

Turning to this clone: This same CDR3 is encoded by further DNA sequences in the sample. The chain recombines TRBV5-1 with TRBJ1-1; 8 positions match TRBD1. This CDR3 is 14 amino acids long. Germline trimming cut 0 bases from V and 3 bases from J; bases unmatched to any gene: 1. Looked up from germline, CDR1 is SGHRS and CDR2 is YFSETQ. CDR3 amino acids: CASSLEQGDTEAFF. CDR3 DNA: TGCGCCAGCAGCTTGGAACAGGGGGACACTGAAGCTTTCTTT.

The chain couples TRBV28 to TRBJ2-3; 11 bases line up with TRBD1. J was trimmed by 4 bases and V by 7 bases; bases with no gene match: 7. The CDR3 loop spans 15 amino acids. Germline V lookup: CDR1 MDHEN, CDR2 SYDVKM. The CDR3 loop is CASTTGTGGPDTQYF. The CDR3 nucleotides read TGTGCCAGCACCACTGGGACAGGGGGGCCAGATACGCAGTATTTT.

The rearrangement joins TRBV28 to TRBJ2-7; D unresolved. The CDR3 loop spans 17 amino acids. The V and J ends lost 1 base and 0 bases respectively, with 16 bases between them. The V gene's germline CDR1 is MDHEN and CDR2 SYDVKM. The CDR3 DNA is TGTGCCAGCAGTTTATTCTTTCCCCAGAAGAGCTCCTACGAGCAGTACTTC. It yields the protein CASSLFFPQKSSYEQYF.

Here the CDR3 reads CASSYSGIGSQPQHF. The CDR3 DNA follows: TGTGCCAGCAGTTACTCAGGGATTGGGTCTCAGCCCCAGCATTTT. This rearrangement joins TRBV6-5 to TRBJ1-5, with unresolved D. CDR1 MNHEY and CDR2 SVGAGI come from the germline V gene. CDR3 length: 15 residues. The V gene lost 0 bases and the J gene lost 6 bases, with 12 bases spanning the gap.

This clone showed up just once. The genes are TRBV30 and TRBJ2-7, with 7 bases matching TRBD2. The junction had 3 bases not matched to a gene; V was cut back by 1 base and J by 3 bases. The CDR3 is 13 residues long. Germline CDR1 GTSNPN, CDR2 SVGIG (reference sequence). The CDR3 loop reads CAWSGRGGYEQYF. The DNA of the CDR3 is TGTGCCTGGAGTGGGCGCGGGGGCTACGAGCAGTACTTC.

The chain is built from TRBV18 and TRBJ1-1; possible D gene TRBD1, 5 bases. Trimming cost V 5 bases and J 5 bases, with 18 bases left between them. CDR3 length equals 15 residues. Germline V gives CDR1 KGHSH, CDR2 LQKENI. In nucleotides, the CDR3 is TGTGCCAGCTCAGAGGGGACGCCGGGGGGAACTGAAGCTTTCTTT. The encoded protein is CASSEGTPGGTEAFF.

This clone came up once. The CDR3: CASSPLTGSGELFF. In nucleotides, the CDR3 is TGTGCCAGCAGCCCCCTAACAGGGTCCGGGGAGCTGTTTTTT. The rearrangement uses TRBV11-3 and TRBJ2-2; weak D call: TRBD1 (6 bases). The germline gives CDR1 SGHNT, CDR2 YENEEA. The CDR3 is made up of 14 amino acids. V was clipped by 5 bases and J by 6 bases, with 13 bases between them.

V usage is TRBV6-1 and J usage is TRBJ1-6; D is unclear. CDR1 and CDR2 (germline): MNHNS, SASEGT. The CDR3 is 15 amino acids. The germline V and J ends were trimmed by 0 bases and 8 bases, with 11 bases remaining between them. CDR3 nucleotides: TGTGCCAGCAGTGAAGCCGGCCAGCGATATTCACCCCTCCACTTT. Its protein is CASSEAGQRYSPLHF.

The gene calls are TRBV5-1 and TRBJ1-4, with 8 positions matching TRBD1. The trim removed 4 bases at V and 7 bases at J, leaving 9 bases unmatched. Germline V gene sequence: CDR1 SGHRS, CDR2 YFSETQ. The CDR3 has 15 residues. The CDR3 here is CASSNTGGGSEKLFF. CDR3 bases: TGCGCCAGCAGCAATACAGGGGGAGGATCTGAAAAACTGTTTTTT.

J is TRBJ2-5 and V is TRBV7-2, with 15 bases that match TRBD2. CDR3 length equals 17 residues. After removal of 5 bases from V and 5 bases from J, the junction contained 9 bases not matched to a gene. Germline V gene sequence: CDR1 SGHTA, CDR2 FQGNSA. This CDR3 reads CASSDGTSGGRGETQYF. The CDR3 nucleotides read TGTGCCAGCAGCGACGGGACTAGCGGGGGGCGAGGGGAGACCCAGTACTTC.

In DNA, the CDR3 is TGCGCCAGCAGCTTAGACGGGACAACTGATTATGGCTACACCTTC. Translating gives CASSLDGTTDYGYTF. The chain links TRBV5-1 to TRBJ1-2; D is perhaps TRBD1 (6 bases). V was trimmed by 2 bases and J by 5 bases, leaving 16 bases between them. Germline V CDR1 and CDR2: SGHRS, YFSETQ. The CDR3 has 15 amino acids.

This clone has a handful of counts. The CDR3 here is CASSSGDSYGYTF. The DNA of the CDR3 is TGTGCCAGCAGTAGCGGGGACAGCTATGGCTACACCTTC. The V and J genes are TRBV6-4 and TRBJ1-2; 7 bases fit TRBD1. Losses at the gene ends were 5 bases for V and 4 bases for J; bases not matched to a gene: 4. The CDR3 is 13 amino acids. Germline values: CDR1 MRHNA, CDR2 SNTAGT.

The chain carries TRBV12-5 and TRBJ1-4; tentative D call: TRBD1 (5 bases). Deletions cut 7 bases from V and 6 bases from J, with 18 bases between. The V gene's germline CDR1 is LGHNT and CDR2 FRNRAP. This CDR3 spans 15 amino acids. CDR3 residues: CASALRGVRYEKLFF. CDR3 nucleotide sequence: TGTGCTAGTGCCTTGCGAGGGGTGAGGTATGAAAAACTGTTTTTT.

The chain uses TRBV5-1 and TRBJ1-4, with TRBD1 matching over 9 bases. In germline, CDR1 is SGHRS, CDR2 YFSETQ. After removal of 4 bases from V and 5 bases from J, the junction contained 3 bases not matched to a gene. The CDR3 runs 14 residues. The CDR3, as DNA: TGCGCCAGCAGCCCGGGACAGGGAAATGAAAAACTGTTTTTT. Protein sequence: CASSPGQGNEKLFF.

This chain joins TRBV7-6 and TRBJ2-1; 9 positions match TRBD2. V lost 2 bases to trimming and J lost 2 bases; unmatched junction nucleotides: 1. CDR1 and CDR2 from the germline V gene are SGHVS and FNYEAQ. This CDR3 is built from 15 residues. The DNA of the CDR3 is TGTGCCAGCAGCTTATTAGCGGGAGCCTACAATGAGCAGTTCTTC. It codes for CASSLLAGAYNEQFF.